These 14 T cell receptor beta chains came from one sample sequenced in a study of chemoradiotherapy in HPV16-positive cancers. Repertoires were generated with immunoSEQ multiplex PCR, while TCRdb's copy carries only in-frame clones and drops some. The sample yields about 11,000 clones, just over 90% seen once. The material was blood, obtained from a patient who underwent chemoradiotherapy. These receptors were taken from a human donor with HPV-associated anogenital cancer.

The chain has TRBV15 and TRBJ2-7, with D possibly TRBD1 on 6 matching bases. The CDR3 covers 15 residues. Trimming removed 1 base at V and 0 bases at J, with 10 bases between. Per the germline V gene, CDR1 is LNHNV and CDR2 is YYDKDF (reference sequence). In DNA form, the CDR3 reads TGTGCCACCAGCAGAGGAGGGGGTAGCTCCTACGAGCAGTACTTC. Its protein product is CATSRGGGSSYEQYF.

As to this clone: Compared with germline, one end of the junction differs, possibly owing to a read error. The chain links TRBV6-6 to TRBJ1-1, with D perhaps matching TRBD1 (6 bases). The CDR3 consists of 15 residues. The germline V gene encodes CDR1 MNHNY and CDR2 SVGAGI (reference sequence). The CDR3 bases are TGTGCCAGCAGATACTCGAGGGGGAGGAGGACTGAAGCTTTCTTT. Translation: CASRYSRGRRTEAFF.

The V call is TRBV19, the J call TRBJ1-5; weak D call: TRBD1 (5 bases). The germline gives CDR1 LNHDA, CDR2 SQIVND (reference sequence). The CDR3 extends over 15 amino acids. V was shortened by 5 bases and J by 5 bases, with 16 bases between the two germline ends. CDR3 bases: TGTGCCAGTAGTCCTCGACAGACCCGGGATCAGCCCCAGCATTTT. This codes for CASSPRQTRDQPQHF. The full variable domain, rest sourced from reference TRBV19 and TRBJ1-5, is DGGITQSPKYLFRKEGQNVTLSCEQNLNHDAMYWYRQDPGQGLRLIYYSQIVNDFQKGDIAEGYSVSREKKESFPLTVTSAQKNPTAFYLCASSPRQTRDQPQHFGDGTRLSIL.

The chain has TRBV7-3 and TRBJ2-3; tentative D call: TRBD2 (5 bases). Deletions cut 5 bases from V and 7 bases from J, with 13 bases between. The CDR3 covers 13 residues. From germline, CDR1 is SGHTA and CDR2 FQGTGA. The CDR3 spells CASSPRASNTQYF. As DNA, the CDR3 is TGTGCCAGCAGCCCAAGGGCTAGCAATACGCAGTATTTT. Full variable domain (rest looked up from reference TRBV7-3 and TRBJ2-3): GAGVSQTPSNKVTEKGKYVELRCDPISGHTALYWYRQSLGQGPEFLIYFQGTGAADDSGLPNDRFFAVRPEGSVSTLKIQRTERGDSAVYLCASSPRASNTQYFGPGTRLTVL.

The chain carries TRBV7-8 and TRBJ2-7; 10 nucleotides match TRBD1. Losses at the gene ends were 3 bases for V and 6 bases for J; bases not matched to a gene: 5. Germline V gives CDR1 SGHVS, CDR2 FQNEAQ. The CDR3 runs to 14 residues. CDR3 nucleotides: TGTGCCAGCAGCTTGAGGGACAGGGGTCTCGAGCAGTACTTC. This codes for CASSLRDRGLEQYF.

The chain carries TRBV18 and TRBJ2-5; no definite D call. The end of the DNA is better explained by TRBJ2-7, so the J call may be wrong. The germline V gene has CDR1 KGHSH and CDR2 LQKENI. The CDR3 is made up of 15 amino acids. CDR3 protein: CASSPVSPRDYEQYF. The CDR3 DNA reads as TGTGCCAGCTCACCCGTGAGTCCTAGGGACTACGAGCAGTACTTC.

The J gene is TRBJ1-2, the V gene TRBV19; unclear D gene. CDR1 is LNHDA and CDR2 is SQIVND in the germline V gene (reference sequence). The CDR3 extends over 16 amino acids. Trimming left V 6 bases short and J 3 bases short, with 20 bases between. This CDR3 reads CASSPTLRAPYYGYTF. DNA for the CDR3: TGTGCCAGTAGCCCGACTCTGCGCGCCCCTTACTATGGCTACACCTTC.

This clone was counted once. J is TRBJ2-7 and V is TRBV5-4; D ambiguous. In germline, CDR1 is SGHNT, CDR2 YYREEE (reference sequence). The CDR3 has 13 amino acids. The V end was cut by 7 bases, the J end by 7 bases, with 18 bases between. CDR3 residues: CASRGPTSWEQYF. CDR3 nucleotide sequence: TGTGCCAGCCGTGGCCCTACCTCGTGGGAGCAGTACTTC.

The sample holds a few counts of this clone. This chain's CDR3 is CASSRQGNSPLHF. CDR3 coding DNA: TGTGCCAGCAGCCGACAGGGTAACTCACCCCTCCACTTT. V gene TRBV7-3 combines with J gene TRBJ1-6, with 7 bases lining up with TRBD1. Trimming cost V 5 bases and J 10 bases; bases outside gene matches: 5. CDR1 is SGHTA and CDR2 is FQGTGA in the germline V gene. The CDR3 extends over 13 amino acids. The complete variable domain, with remaining parts taken from reference TRBV7-3 and TRBJ1-6, reads GAGVSQTPSNKVTEKGKYVELRCDPISGHTALYWYRQSLGQGPEFLIYFQGTGAADDSGLPNDRFFAVRPEGSVSTLKIQRTERGDSAVYLCASSRQGNSPLHFGNGTRLTVT.

The rearrangement links TRBV11-3 to TRBJ2-3; unclear D gene. Germline V lookup: CDR1 SGHNT, CDR2 YENEEA. Trimming left V 5 bases short and J 6 bases short, with 9 bases between. The CDR3 runs to 12 residues. The CDR3 protein is CASSHGLDTQYF. CDR3 nucleotide sequence: TGTGCCAGCAGCCACGGGCTCGATACGCAGTATTTT.

The chain employs TRBV30 and TRBJ1-2, with TRBD1 as a possible D gene (6 bases). CDR1 and CDR2 from the germline V gene are GTSNPN and SVGIG (reference sequence). V lost 2 bases to trimming and J lost 6 bases, with 13 bases between them. The CDR3 runs 13 residues. For the CDR3, the DNA is TGTGCCTGGAGTCCGGTGGCAGGGGATGGCTACACCTTC. Translated: CAWSPVAGDGYTF.

This clone has only one observation. J is TRBJ2-5 and V is TRBV11-3; 12 bases line up with TRBD1. V dropped 5 bases and J dropped 11; count of bases not matched to a gene: 18. The CDR3 covers 17 residues. In germline, CDR1 is SGHNT, CDR2 YENEEA. CDR3 nucleotides: TGTGCCAGCAGCAGGTTACCGGGACAGGGGGCAACGGAAGAGCAGTACTTC. It specifies CASSRLPGQGATEEQYF. The variable domain in full, completed from reference TRBV11-3 and TRBJ2-5, reads EAGVVQSPRYKIIEKKQPVAFWCNPISGHNTLYWYLQNLGQGPELLIRYENEEAVDDSQLPKDRFSAERLKGVDSTLKIQPAELGDSAVYLCASSRLPGQGATEEQYFGPGTRLLVL.

The chain joins TRBV15 to TRBJ2-5; unclear D gene. The germline CDR1 and CDR2 sequences are LNHNV and YYDKDF (reference sequence). CDR3 length equals 14 residues. Trimming pared 2 bases from V and 5 bases from J, leaving 12 bases between. The CDR3 DNA reads TGTGCCACCAGCAGAATCGGAGTGGGCGAGACCCAGTACTTC. Translated: CATSRIGVGETQYF.

The V call is TRBV5-6, the J call TRBJ2-7, with TRBD1 identical over 10 bases. Germline V gives CDR1 SGHDT, CDR2 YYEEEE. Trimming at V came to 0 bases and at J to 6 bases, leaving 12 bases not matched to a gene. The CDR3 loop spans 17 amino acids. CDR3 amino acids: CASSLGALGQGSIEQYF. The DNA of the CDR3 is TGTGCCAGCAGCTTGGGGGCGTTGGGACAGGGGAGTATCGAGCAGTACTTC.